The 9 T cell receptor beta chains given below trace back to one sample, sequenced in a study of T cell responses to AZD1222 COVID-19 vaccine. Produced via immunoSEQ multiplex PCR; TCRdb's table is partial and in-frame only. The profile shows under 140,000 clones, 88% of them singletons. Sequenced here: peripheral blood, sampled on day 0 of AZD1222 vaccination. These receptors originate from an adult in good health.

This clone was counted once. The genes are TRBV9 and TRBJ2-1; D not certain. From germline, CDR1 is SGDLS and CDR2 YYNGEE. V lost 0 bases, J lost 6 bases, and 4 bases lay in between. The CDR3 is made up of 12 amino acids. CDR3 bases: TGTGCCAGCAGCGTAGGGAGCAATGAGCAGTTCTTC. It translates to CASSVGSNEQFF.

CDR3 residues: CASSHPGTEAFF. CDR3 DNA: TGTGCCAGCAGTCACCCCGGCACTGAAGCTTTCTTT. This chain connects TRBV25-1 to TRBJ1-1; unclear D gene. This CDR3 contains 12 residues. The germline V and J ends were trimmed by 5 bases and 4 bases, with 8 bases remaining between them. Looked up from germline, CDR1 is MGHDK and CDR2 is SYGVNS. Full variable domain (remainder filled in from reference TRBV25-1 and TRBJ1-1): EADIYQTPRYLVIGTGKKITLECSQTMGHDKMYWYQQDPGMELHLIHYSYGVNSTEKGDLSSESTVSRIRTEHFPLTLESARPSHTSQYLCASSHPGTEAFFGQGTRLTVV.

The V and J genes are TRBV3-1 (or the pseudogene TRBV3-2) and TRBJ1-4; no reliable D call. The CDR3 loop spans 15 amino acids. V lost 5 bases and J lost 0, with 10 bases in between. CDR1 is LGHDT and CDR2 is YNNKEL in the germline V gene (reference sequence). CDR3 sequence: CASSKYSATNEKLFF. For the CDR3, the DNA is TGTGCCAGCAGCAAGTATAGTGCAACTAATGAAAAACTGTTTTTT.

About this clone: Other nucleotide sequences from this sample produce the same CDR3. The chain recombines TRBV19 with TRBJ2-2, with D hard to call. The CDR3 sequence is 13 residues long. Trimming pared 0 bases from V and 4 bases from J, leaving 3 bases between. CDR1 is LNHDA and CDR2 is SQIVND in the germline V gene (reference sequence). The CDR3 protein is CASSIEGTGELFF. In DNA form, the CDR3 reads TGTGCCAGTAGTATAGAAGGCACCGGGGAGCTGTTTTTT.

The chain carries TRBV3-1 (or the pseudogene TRBV3-2) and TRBJ1-3; D is undetermined. This CDR3 comprises 15 residues. The V end was cut by 1 base, the J end by 0 bases, with 7 bases between. CDR1 is LGHDT and CDR2 is YNNKEL in the germline V gene (reference sequence). CDR3 sequence reads: CASSQGPPSGNTIYF. The CDR3 DNA is TGTGCCAGCAGCCAAGGGCCGCCCTCTGGAAACACCATATATTTT.

V gene TRBV3-1 (or the pseudogene TRBV3-2) combines with J gene TRBJ1-5; D is undetermined. V lost 1 base and J 4 bases, leaving 5 bases between the germline ends. Germline V gives CDR1 LGHDT, CDR2 YNNKEL (reference sequence). The CDR3 has 13 amino acids. The CDR3 reads CASSQAGNQPQHF. The CDR3 bases are TGTGCCAGCAGCCAAGCCGGGAATCAGCCCCAGCATTTT.

This chain connects TRBV24-1 to TRBJ2-5; possible D gene TRBD2, 5 bases. CDR1 KGHDR and CDR2 SFDVKD come from the germline V gene. The V end lost 0 bases, the J end lost 4 bases, and 5 bases lay between the germline ends. CDR3 length equals 13 residues. DNA of the CDR3: TGTGCCACCAGTGATTTGGAGGGAGAGACCCAGTACTTC. Translating it yields CATSDLEGETQYF.

The rearrangement joins TRBV2 to TRBJ2-1; D unresolved. Per germline, CDR1 SNHLY and CDR2 FYNNEI. Trimming took 1 base from V and 4 from J, leaving 5 bases between them. This CDR3 contains 13 residues. CDR3 DNA: TGTGCCAGCAGTGAAGTCGAATACAATGAGCAGTTCTTC. It is translated as CASSEVEYNEQFF.

This chain joins TRBV7-7 and TRBJ1-4; perhaps TRBD1 as D (6 bases). V lost 4 bases to trimming and J lost 5 bases, with 14 bases between them. The CDR3 sequence is 15 residues long. Germline CDR1 and CDR2: SSHAT and FNYEAQ (reference sequence). For the CDR3, the DNA is TGTGCCAGCAGCTCCGCCAGGGGAATAAATGAAAAACTGTTTTTT. Its translation: CASSSARGINEKLFF.